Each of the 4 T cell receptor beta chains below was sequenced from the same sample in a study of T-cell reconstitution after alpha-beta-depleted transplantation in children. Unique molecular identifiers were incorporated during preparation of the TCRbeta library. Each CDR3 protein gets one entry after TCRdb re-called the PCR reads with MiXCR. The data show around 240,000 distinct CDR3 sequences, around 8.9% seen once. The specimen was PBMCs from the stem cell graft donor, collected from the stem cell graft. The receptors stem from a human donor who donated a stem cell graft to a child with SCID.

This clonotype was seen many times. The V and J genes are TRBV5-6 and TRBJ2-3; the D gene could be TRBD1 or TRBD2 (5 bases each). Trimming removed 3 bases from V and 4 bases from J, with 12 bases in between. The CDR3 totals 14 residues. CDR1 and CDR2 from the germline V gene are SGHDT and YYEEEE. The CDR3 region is CASSWGITSDTQYF. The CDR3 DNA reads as TGTGCCAGCAGCTGGGGGATCACCTCAGATACGCAGTATTTT.

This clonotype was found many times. Here the CDR3 DNA reads TGTGCCAGCAGCTTAATTTTTGGGACTAGCAAAGTGCGGTCCTACGAGCAGTACTTC. Amino acids: CASSLIFGTSKVRSYEQYF. The chain combines TRBV7-8 with TRBJ2-7; 9 nucleotides match TRBD2. V lost 2 bases and J lost 1; bases outside the gene matches: 15. CDR1 is SGHVS, CDR2 FQNEAQ, per germline. This CDR3 comprises 19 residues. The whole variable domain, remainder taken from reference TRBV7-8 and TRBJ2-7, is GAGVSQSPRYKVAKRGQDVALRCDPISGHVSLFWYQQALGQGPEFLTYFQNEAQLDKSGLPSDRFFAERPEGSVSTLKIQRTQQEDSAVYLCASSLIFGTSKVRSYEQYFGPGTRLTVT.

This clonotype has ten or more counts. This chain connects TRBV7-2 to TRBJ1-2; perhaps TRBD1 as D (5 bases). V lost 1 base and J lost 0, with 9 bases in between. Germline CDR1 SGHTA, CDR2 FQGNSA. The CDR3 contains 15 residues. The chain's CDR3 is CASSLDPGANYGYTF. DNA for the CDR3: TGTGCCAGCAGCTTAGACCCGGGGGCTAACTATGGCTACACCTTC.

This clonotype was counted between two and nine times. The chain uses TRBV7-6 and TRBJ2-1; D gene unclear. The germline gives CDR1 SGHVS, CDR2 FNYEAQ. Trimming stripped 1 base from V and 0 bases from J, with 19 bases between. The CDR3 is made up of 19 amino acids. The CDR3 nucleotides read TGTGCCAGCAGCTTAGAAAAGGGTTCGCTTATGAGCTCCTACAATGAGCAGTTCTTC. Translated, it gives CASSLEKGSLMSSYNEQFF.